A single sample is the source of the 5 T cell receptor beta chains below, sequenced in a study of T-cell memory formation after mild COVID-19. Each CDR3 protein is one row after TCRdb ran MiXCR on the 5' RACE reads. The top ten clones hold 2% to 2.5% of a sample with 120,000 to 150,000 distinct CDR3 sequences, about 5.7% of them seen once. The sequenced sample consisted of PBMCs or a T cell subset sorted from them (not recorded which). Receptors originate from an adult woman who had mild COVID-19 (a few samples of this study predate the infection). Cell type and time point are not known.

This clonotype was found many times. The rearrangement joins TRBV3-1 to TRBJ1-1; no definite D call. Germline loops: CDR1 LGHDT, CDR2 YNNKEL (reference sequence). The CDR3 runs to 12 residues. Trimming took 4 bases from V and 6 from J, leaving 9 bases between them. The CDR3 nucleotides are TGTGCCAGCAGCCGGGGTAACGCTGAAGCTTTCTTT. Protein sequence: CASSRGNAEAFF.

The rearrangement joins TRBV11-2 to TRBJ2-3, with 7 bases identical to TRBD1. V lost 4 bases to trimming and J lost 3 bases; unmatched junction nucleotides: 10. CDR1 is SGHAT and CDR2 is FQNNGV in the germline V gene. The CDR3 sequence is 16 residues long. The CDR3 nucleotides are TGTGCCAGCAGCTCAAGACAGGGTGGCAGTACAGATACGCAGTATTTT. It translates to CASSSRQGGSTDTQYF.

This clonotype has a count of ten or more. The chain combines TRBV5-1 with TRBJ2-7; D gene unclear. From germline, CDR1 is SGHRS and CDR2 YFSETQ. V gave up 4 bases and J gave up 0 bases, with 11 bases separating them. There are 14 residues in the CDR3. The CDR3 loop reads CASSQDGSSYEQYF. In DNA, the CDR3 is TGCGCCAGCAGCCAGGACGGAAGCTCCTACGAGCAGTACTTC.

CDR3 sequence reads: CASSMTGGEETQYF. CDR3 nucleotides: TGTGCCAGCAGCATGACAGGGGGCGAAGAGACCCAGTACTTC. The chain is built from TRBV7-7 and TRBJ2-5; TRBD1 matches 10 bases. This CDR3 comprises 14 residues. Trimming took 5 bases from V and 3 from J; bases not matched to a gene: 3. The germline V gene has CDR1 SSHAT and CDR2 FNYEAQ (reference sequence).

In this sample, this clonotype turned up a few times. This chain links TRBV10-3 with TRBJ2-1, with TRBD2 matching 13 bases. The CDR3 sequence is 14 residues long. J gave up 9 bases and V 5 bases, and 4 bases lay outside the gene matches. CDR1 ENHRY and CDR2 SYGVKD come from the germline V gene. CDR3 loop: CAISRTSGRSEQFF. The DNA of the CDR3 is TGTGCCATCAGTAGGACTAGCGGGAGAAGTGAGCAGTTCTTC.